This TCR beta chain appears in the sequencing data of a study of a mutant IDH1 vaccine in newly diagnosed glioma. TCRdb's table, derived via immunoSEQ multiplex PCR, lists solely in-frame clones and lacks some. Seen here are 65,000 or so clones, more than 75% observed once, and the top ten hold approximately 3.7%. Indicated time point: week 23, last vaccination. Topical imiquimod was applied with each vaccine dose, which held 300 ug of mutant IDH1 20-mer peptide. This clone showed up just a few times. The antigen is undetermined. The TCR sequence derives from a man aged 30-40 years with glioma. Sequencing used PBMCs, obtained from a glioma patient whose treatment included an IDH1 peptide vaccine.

The CDR3: CASSMALNSNQPQHF. CDR3 DNA sequence: TGTGCCAGCAGTATGGCCCTCAATAGCAATCAGCCCCAGCATTTT. The V gene is TRBV6-1, the J gene TRBJ1-5; D remains unclear. Germline CDR1 MNHNS, CDR2 SASEGT. The V and J ends lost 5 bases and 0 bases respectively, with 11 bases between them. This CDR3 contains 15 residues.